This T cell receptor (beta chain) was sequenced during a study of kidney transplant recipient with SARS-CoV-2 infection. Each CDR3 protein is one row after TCRdb ran MiXCR on the reads. The data hold roughly 230,000 distinct CDR3 sequences, with less than 35% observed a single time. There are many counts of this clonotype. This CDR3 contains 16 residues. The trim removed 5 bases at V and 5 bases at J, leaving 10 bases unmatched. The germline gives CDR1 DFQATT, CDR2 SNEGSKA (reference sequence). The sequences come from a blood sample, collected at baseline and between days 110 and 120 from a kidney transplant recipient. V usage is TRBV20-1 and J usage is TRBJ2-1; 12 bases are shared with TRBD2. This receptor was taken from a male patient aged 30 to 40 who had COVID-19 and was a kidney transplant recipient. Part of the T cells may come from the graft donor. As DNA, the CDR3 is TGCAGTGCTCGATCCGGGACTAGCGGGCGAGACAATGAGCAGTTCTTC. This encodes CSARSGTSGRDNEQFF.